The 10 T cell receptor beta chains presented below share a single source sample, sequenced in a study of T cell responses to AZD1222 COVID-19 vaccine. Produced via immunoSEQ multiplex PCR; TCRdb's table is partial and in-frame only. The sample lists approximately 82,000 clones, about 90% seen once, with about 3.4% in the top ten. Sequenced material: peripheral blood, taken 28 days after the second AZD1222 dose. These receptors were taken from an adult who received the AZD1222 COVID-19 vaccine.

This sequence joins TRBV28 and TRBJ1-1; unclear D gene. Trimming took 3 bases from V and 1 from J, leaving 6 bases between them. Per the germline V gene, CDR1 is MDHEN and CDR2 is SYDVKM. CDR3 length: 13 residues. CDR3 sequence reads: CASSFFRNTEAFF. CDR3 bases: TGTGCCAGCAGTTTCTTTAGGAACACTGAAGCTTTCTTT. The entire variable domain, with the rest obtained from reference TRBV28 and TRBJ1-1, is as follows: DVKVTQSSRYLVKRTGEKVFLECVQDMDHENMFWYRQDPGLGLRLIYFSYDVKMKEKGDIPEGYSVSREKKERFSLILESASTNQTSMYLCASSFFRNTEAFFGQGTRLTVV.

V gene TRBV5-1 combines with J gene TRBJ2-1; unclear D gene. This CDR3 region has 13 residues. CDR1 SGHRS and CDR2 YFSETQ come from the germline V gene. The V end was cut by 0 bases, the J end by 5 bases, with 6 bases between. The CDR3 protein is CASSLDINNEQFF. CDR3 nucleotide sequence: TGCGCCAGCAGCTTGGATATCAACAATGAGCAGTTCTTC.

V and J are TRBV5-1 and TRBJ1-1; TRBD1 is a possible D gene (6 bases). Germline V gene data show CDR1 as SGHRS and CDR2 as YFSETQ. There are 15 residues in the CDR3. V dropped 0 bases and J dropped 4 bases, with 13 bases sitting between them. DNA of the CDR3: TGCGCCAGCAGCTTGGAGCCCGGGGGCCCCACTGAAGCTTTCTTT. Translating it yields CASSLEPGGPTEAFF.

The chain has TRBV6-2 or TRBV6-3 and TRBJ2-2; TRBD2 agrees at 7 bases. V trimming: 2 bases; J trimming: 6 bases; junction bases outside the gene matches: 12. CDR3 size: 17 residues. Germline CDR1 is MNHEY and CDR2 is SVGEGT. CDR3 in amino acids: CASSYTDSGLAAGELFF. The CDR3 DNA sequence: TGTGCCAGCAGTTACACCGATAGCGGGTTGGCGGCCGGGGAGCTGTTTTTT.

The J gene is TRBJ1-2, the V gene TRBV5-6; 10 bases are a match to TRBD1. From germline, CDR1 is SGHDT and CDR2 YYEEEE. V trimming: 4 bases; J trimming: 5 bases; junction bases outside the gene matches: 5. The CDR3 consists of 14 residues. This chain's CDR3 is CASSPGQGFYGYTF. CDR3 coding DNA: TGTGCCAGCAGCCCGGGACAGGGGTTTTATGGCTACACCTTC.

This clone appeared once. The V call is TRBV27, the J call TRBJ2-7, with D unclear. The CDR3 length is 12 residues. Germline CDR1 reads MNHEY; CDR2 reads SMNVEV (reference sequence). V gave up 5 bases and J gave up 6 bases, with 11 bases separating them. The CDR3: CASSGWVGEQYF. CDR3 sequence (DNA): TGTGCCAGCAGTGGATGGGTGGGCGAGCAGTACTTC.

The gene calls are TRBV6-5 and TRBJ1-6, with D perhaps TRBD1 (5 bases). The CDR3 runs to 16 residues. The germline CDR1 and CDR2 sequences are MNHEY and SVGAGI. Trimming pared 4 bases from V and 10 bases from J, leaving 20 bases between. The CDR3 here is CASSSDRGYAESPLHF. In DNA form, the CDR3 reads TGTGCCAGCAGTTCCGATCGGGGGTACGCGGAGTCACCCCTCCACTTT.

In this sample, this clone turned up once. The CDR3 DNA follows: TGTGCCAGCAGCGAAGGTTGGGGGGCTGGGGCTAATGAAAAACTGTTTTTT. Protein product: CASSEGWGAGANEKLFF. The chain links TRBV7-9 to TRBJ1-4; the D gene is possibly TRBD1 (6 bases). The V and J ends lost 5 bases and 3 bases respectively, with 19 bases between them. Per germline, CDR1 SEHNR and CDR2 FQNEAQ (reference sequence). CDR3 length: 17 residues.

The CDR3 DNA is TGTGCCAGCAGCACCCGACCGTACACTGAAGCTTTCTTT. Amino acid sequence: CASSTRPYTEAFF. The chain is built from TRBV9 and TRBJ1-1; unclear D gene. V was clipped by 4 bases and J by 3 bases, with 10 bases between them. CDR3 size: 13 residues. CDR1 and CDR2 (germline): SGDLS, YYNGEE.

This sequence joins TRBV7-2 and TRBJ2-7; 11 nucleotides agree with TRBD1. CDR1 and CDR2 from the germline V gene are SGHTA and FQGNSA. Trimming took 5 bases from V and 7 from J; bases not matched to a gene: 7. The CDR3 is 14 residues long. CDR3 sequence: CASSIRTGGREQYF. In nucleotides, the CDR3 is TGTGCCAGCAGCATTAGGACAGGGGGCCGGGAGCAGTACTTC.